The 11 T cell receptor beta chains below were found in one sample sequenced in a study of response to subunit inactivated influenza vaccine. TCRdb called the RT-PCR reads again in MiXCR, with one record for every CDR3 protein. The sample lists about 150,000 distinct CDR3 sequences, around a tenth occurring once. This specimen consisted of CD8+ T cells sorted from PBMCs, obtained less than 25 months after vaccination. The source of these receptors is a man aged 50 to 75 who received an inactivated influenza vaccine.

CDR3 bases: TGCGCCAGCAGCACTAGCGGAGCCCACGGTGAGCAGTTCTTC. It is translated as CASSTSGAHGEQFF. J is TRBJ2-1 and V is TRBV5-1, with 8 bases fitting TRBD2. V lost 4 bases and J lost 9; bases outside the gene matches: 9. CDR3 length: 14 residues. Germline V gene data show CDR1 as SGHRS and CDR2 as YFSETQ.

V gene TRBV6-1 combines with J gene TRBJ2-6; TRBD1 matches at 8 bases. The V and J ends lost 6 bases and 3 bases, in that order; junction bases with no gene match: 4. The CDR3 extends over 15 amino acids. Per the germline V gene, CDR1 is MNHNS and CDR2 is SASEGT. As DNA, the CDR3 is TGTGCCAGCAGCCCAGGGGGCGGTGGGGCCAACGTCCTGACTTTC. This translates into CASSPGGGGANVLTF.

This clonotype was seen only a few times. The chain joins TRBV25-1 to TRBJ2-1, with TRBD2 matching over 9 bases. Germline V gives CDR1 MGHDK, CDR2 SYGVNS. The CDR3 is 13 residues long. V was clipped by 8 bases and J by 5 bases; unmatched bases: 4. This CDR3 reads CASSSGINNEQFF. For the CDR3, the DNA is TGTGCCAGCTCTAGCGGGATAAACAATGAGCAGTTCTTC. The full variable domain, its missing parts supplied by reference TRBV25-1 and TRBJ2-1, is EADIYQTPRYLVIGTGKKITLECSQTMGHDKMYWYQQDPGMELHLIHYSYGVNSTEKGDLSSESTVSRIRTEHFPLTLESARPSHTSQYLCASSSGINNEQFFGPGTRLTVL.

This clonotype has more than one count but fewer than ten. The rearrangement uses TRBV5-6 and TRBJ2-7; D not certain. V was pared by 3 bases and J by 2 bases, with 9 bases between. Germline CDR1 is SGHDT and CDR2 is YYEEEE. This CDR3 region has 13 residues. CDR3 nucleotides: TGTGCCAGCAGCTCGTATCAGACCTACGAGCAGTACTTC. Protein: CASSSYQTYEQYF.

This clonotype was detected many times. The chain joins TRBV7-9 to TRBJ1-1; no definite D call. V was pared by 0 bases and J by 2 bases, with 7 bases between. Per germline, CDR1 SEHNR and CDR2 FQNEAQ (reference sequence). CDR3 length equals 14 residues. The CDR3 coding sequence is TGTGCCAGCAGCTTAGCGGCCGAAAACACTGAAGCTTTCTTT. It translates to CASSLAAENTEAFF.

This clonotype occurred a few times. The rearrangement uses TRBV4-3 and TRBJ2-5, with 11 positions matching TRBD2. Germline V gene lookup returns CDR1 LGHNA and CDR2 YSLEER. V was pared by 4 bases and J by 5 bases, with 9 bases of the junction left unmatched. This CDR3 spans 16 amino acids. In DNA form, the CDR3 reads TGCGCCAGCAGCCCTGGCGTAGCGGGGGGGCGTGAGACCCAGTACTTC. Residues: CASSPGVAGGRETQYF.

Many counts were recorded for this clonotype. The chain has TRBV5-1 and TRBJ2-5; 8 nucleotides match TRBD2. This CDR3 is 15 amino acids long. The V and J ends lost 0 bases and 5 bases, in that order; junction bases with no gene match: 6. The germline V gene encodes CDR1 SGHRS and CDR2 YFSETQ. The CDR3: CASSLGFSGIETQYF. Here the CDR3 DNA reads TGCGCCAGCAGCTTGGGATTTAGCGGGATTGAGACCCAGTACTTC.

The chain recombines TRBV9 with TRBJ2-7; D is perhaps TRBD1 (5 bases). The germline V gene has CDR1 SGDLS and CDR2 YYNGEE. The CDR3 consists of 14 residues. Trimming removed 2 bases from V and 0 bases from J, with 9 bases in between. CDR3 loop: CASSVYDSSYEQYF. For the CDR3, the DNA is TGTGCCAGCAGCGTTTATGACAGCTCCTACGAGCAGTACTTC.

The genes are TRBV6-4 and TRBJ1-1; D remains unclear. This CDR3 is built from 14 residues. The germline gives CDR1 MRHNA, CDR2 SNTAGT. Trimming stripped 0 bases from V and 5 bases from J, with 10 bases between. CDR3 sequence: CASSDSPESTEAFF. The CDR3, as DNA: TGTGCCAGCAGTGACTCTCCGGAGAGTACTGAAGCTTTCTTT.

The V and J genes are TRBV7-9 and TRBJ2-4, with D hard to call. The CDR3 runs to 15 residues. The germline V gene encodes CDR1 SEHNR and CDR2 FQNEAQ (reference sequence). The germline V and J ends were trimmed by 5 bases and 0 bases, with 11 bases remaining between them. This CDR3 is CASSRDGLAKNIQYF. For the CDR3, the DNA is TGTGCCAGCAGCCGCGACGGATTAGCCAAAAACATTCAGTACTTC.

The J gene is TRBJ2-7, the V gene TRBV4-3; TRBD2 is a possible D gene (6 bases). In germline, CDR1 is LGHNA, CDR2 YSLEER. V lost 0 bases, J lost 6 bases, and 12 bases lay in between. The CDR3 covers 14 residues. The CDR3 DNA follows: TGCGCCAGCAGCCAAGAAGGAGGGCTCAGCGAGCAGTACTTC. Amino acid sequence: CASSQEGGLSEQYF.